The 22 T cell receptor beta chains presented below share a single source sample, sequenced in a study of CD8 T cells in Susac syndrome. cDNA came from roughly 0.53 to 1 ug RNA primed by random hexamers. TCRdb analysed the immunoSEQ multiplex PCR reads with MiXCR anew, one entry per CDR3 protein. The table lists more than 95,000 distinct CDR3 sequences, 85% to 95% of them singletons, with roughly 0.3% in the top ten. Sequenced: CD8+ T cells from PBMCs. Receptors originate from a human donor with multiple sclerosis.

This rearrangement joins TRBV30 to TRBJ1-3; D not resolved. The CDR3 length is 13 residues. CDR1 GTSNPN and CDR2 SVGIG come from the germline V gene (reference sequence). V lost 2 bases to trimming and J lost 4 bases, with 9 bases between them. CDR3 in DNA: TGTGCCTGGAGTTGGGCGGAGGGAAACACCATATATTTT. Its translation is CAWSWAEGNTIYF.

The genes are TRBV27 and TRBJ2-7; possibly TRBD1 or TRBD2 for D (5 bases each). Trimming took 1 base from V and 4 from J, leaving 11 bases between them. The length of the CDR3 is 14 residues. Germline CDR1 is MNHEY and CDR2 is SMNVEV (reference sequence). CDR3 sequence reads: CASSLLSREYEQYF. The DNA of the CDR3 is TGTGCCAGCAGTTTATTGTCCAGGGAGTACGAGCAGTACTTC.

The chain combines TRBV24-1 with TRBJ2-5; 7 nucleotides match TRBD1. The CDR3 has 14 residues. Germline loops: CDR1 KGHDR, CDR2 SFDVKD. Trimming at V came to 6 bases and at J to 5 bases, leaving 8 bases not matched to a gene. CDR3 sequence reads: CATSMSGGRETQYF. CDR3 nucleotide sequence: TGTGCCACCAGTATGTCAGGGGGTAGGGAGACCCAGTACTTC.

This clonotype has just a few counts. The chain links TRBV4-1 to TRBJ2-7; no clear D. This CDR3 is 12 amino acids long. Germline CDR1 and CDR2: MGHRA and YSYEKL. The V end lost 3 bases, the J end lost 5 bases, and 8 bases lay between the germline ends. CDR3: CASSHQDNEQYF. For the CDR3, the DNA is TGCGCCAGCAGCCACCAAGATAACGAGCAGTACTTC.

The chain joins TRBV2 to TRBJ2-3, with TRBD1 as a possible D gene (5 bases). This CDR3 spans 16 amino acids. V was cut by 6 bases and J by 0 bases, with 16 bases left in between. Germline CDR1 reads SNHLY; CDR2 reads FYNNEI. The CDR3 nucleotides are TGTGCCAGCAGCCGAGGTATAGGACAAAGCACAGATACGCAGTATTTT. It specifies CASSRGIGQSTDTQYF.

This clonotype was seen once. As DNA, the CDR3 is TGCGCCAGCAGCTTGGCCAGTCCTCCCCGGGGGGAGACCCAGTACTTC. Translated: CASSLASPPRGETQYF. The V and J genes are TRBV5-1 and TRBJ2-5; TRBD2 is a possible D gene (6 bases). The germline CDR1 and CDR2 sequences are SGHRS and YFSETQ. CDR3 length: 16 amino acids. V lost 0 bases, J lost 5 bases, and 17 bases lay in between.

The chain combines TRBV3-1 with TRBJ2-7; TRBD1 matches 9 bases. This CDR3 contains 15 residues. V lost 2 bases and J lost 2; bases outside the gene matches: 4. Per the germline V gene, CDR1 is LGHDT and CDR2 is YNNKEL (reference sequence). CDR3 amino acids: CASSQPGQGAYEQYF. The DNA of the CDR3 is TGTGCCAGCAGCCAACCGGGACAGGGAGCCTACGAGCAGTACTTC.

CDR3 sequence reads: CASSFLATGELFF. CDR3 nucleotide sequence: TGTGCCAGCAGCTTCCTAGCTACCGGGGAGCTGTTTTTT. The rearrangement joins TRBV7-9 to TRBJ2-2, with D possibly TRBD2 on 5 matching bases. CDR3 size: 13 residues. Trimming shortened V by 3 bases and J by 5 bases, and 7 bases separated the two germline ends. Germline lookup yields CDR1 SEHNR and CDR2 FQNEAQ (reference sequence).

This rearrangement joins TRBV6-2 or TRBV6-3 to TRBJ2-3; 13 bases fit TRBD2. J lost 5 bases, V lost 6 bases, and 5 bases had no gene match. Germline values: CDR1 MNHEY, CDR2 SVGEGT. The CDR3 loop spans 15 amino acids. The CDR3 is CASSPGLAGIDTQYF. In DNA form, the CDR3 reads TGTGCCAGCAGCCCGGGACTAGCGGGAATAGATACGCAGTATTTT.

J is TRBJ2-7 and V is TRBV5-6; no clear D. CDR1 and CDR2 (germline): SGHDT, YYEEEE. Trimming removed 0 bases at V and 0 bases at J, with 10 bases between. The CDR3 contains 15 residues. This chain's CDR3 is CASSLVAQSSYEQYF. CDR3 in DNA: TGTGCCAGCAGCTTGGTCGCACAGTCCTCCTACGAGCAGTACTTC.

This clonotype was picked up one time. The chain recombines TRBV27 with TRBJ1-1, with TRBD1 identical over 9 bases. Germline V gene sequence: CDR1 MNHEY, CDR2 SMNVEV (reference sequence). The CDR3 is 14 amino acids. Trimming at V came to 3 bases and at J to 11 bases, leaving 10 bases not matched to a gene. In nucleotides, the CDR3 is TGTGCCAGCAGTTTGGGACAGGGACCAAAGGAGGCTTTCTTT. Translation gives CASSLGQGPKEAFF.

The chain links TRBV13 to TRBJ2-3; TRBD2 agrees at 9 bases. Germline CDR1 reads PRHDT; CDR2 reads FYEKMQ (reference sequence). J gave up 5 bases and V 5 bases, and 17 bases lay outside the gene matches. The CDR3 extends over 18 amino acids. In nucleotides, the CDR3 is TGTGCCAGCAGCCCTACAGTAATTAGCGGGAGTACGAAAGATACGCAGTATTTT. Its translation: CASSPTVISGSTKDTQYF. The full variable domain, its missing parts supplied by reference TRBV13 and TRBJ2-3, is AAGVIQSPRHLIKEKRETATLKCYPIPRHDTVYWYQQGPGQDPQFLISFYEKMQSDKGSIPDRFSAQQFSDYHSELNMSSLELGDSALYFCASSPTVISGSTKDTQYFGPGTRLTVL.

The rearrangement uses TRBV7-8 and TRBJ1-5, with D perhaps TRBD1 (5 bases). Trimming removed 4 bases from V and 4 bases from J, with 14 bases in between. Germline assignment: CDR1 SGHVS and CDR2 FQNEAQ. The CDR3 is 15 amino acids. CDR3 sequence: CASSSRQRRNQPQHF. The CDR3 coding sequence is TGTGCCAGCAGCTCCAGACAGAGGAGGAATCAGCCCCAGCATTTT.

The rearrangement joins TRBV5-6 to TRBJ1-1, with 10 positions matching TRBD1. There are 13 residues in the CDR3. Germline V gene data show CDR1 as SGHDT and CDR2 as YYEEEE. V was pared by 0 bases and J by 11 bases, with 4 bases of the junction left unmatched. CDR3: CASSLGGQGPAFF. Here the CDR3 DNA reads TGTGCCAGCAGCTTGGGGGGACAGGGGCCCGCTTTCTTT. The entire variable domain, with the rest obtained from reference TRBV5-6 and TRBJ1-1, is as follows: DAGVTQSPTHLIKTRGQQVTLRCSPKSGHDTVSWYQQALGQGPQFIFQYYEEEERQRGNFPDRFSGHQFPNYSSELNVNALLLGDSALYLCASSLGGQGPAFFGQGTRLTVV.

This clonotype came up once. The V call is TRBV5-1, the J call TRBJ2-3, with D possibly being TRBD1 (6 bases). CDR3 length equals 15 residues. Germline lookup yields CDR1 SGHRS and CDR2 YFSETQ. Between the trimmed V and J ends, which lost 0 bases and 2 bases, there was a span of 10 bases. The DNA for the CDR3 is TGCGCCAGCAGCTTGGGACAGGCGAACACAGATACGCAGTATTTT. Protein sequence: CASSLGQANTDTQYF. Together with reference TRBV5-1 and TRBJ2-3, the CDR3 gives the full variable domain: KAGVTQTPRYLIKTRGQQVTLSCSPISGHRSVSWYQQTPGQGLQFLFEYFSETQRNKGNFPGRFSGRQFSNSRSEMNVSTLELGDSALYLCASSLGQANTDTQYFGPGTRLTVL.

As DNA, the CDR3 is TGTGCCAGCAGTGAACTCATCAGCTCCGGCTACACCTTC. It codes for CASSELISSGYTF. The gene calls are TRBV25-1 and TRBJ1-2; D remains unclear. Deletions cut 2 bases from V and 8 bases from J, with 12 bases between. The CDR3 is made up of 13 amino acids. Germline V gene lookup returns CDR1 MGHDK and CDR2 SYGVNS.

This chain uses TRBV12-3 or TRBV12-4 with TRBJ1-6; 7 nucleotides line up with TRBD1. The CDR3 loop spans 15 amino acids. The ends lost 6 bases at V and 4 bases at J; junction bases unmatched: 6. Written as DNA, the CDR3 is TGTGCCAGCAGACTTGACAGGGTTTATAATTCACCCCTCCACTTT. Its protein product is CASRLDRVYNSPLHF.

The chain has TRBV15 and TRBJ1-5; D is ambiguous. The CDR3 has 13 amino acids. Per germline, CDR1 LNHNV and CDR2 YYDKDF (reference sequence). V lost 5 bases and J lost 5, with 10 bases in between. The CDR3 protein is CATSGHRDQPQHF. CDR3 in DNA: TGTGCCACCAGCGGCCATCGGGATCAGCCCCAGCATTTT.

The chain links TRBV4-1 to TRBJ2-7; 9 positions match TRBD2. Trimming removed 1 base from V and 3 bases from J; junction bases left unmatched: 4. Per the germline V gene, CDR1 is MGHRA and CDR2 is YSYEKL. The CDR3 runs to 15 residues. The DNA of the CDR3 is TGCGCCAGCAGCCAAGTGTCTAGCGGGGTCTACGAGCAGTACTTC. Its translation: CASSQVSSGVYEQYF.

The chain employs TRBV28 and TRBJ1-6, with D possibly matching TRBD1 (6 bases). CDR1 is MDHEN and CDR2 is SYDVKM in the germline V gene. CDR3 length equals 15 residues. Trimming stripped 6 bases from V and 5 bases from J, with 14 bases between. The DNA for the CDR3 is TGTGCCAGCAGCCCCGGGGGCAGTCATAATTCACCCCTCCACTTT. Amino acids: CASSPGGSHNSPLHF.

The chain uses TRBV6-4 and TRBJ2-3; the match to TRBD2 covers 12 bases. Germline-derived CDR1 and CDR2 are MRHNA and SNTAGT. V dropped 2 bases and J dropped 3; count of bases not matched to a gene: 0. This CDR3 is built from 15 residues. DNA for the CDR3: TGTGCCAGCAGTGACGGGACTAGCGGGACAGATACGCAGTATTTT. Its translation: CASSDGTSGTDTQYF.

The CDR3 loop reads CAISDGTSGPSTDTQYF. For the CDR3, the DNA is TGTGCCATCAGCGATGGGACTAGCGGTCCTAGCACAGATACGCAGTATTTT. The chain uses TRBV10-3 and TRBJ2-3; 11 nucleotides match TRBD2. The V gene's germline CDR1 is ENHRY and CDR2 SYGVKD. CDR3 length: 17 amino acids. With 6 bases clipped from V and 0 bases from J, the junction kept 8 bases outside the gene matches.